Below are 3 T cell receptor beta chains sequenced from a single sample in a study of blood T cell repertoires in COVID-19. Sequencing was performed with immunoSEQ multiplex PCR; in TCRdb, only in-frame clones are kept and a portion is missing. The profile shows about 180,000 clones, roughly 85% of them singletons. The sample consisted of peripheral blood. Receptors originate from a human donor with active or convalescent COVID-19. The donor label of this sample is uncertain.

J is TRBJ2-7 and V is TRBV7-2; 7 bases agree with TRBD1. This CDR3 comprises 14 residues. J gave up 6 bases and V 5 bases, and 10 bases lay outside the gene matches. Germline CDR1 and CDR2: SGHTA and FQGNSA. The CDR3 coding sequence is TGTGCCAGCAGCGCAACAGGGGTCGTGAGCGAGCAGTACTTC. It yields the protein CASSATGVVSEQYF. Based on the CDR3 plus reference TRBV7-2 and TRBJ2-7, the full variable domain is GAGVSQSPSNKVTEKGKDVELRCDPISGHTALYWYRQSLGQGLEFLIYFQGNSAPDKSGLPSDRFSAERTGGSVSTLTIQRTQQEDSAVYLCASSATGVVSEQYFGPGTRLTVT.

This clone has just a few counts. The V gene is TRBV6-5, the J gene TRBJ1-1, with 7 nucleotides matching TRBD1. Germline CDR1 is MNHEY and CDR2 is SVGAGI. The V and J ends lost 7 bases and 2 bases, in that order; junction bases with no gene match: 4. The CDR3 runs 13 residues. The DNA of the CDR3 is TGTGCCAGCAAGGGACAGCAAAACACTGAAGCTTTCTTT. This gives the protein CASKGQQNTEAFF.

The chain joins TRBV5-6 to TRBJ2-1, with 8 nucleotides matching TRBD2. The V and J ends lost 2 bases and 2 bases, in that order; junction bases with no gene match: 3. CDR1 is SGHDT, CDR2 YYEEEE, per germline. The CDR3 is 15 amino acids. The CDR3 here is CASSFFGGAYNEQFF. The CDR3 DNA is TGTGCCAGCAGCTTTTTCGGGGGGGCCTACAATGAGCAGTTCTTC.